These 28 T cell receptor beta chains share one sample of origin, sequenced in a study of blood T cell repertoires in COVID-19. The repertoire was sequenced with immunoSEQ multiplex PCR; TCRdb's copy has only in-frame clones and lacks some. The repertoire includes hundreds of thousands of clones, roughly 89% of them detected once, and about 1% sits in the top ten. The specimen sequenced was peripheral blood. The origin of the receptors is a woman in her thirties or forties with COVID-19, enrolled during active disease.

This chain joins TRBV28 and TRBJ1-1; D ambiguous. V lost 10 bases and J 1 base, leaving 13 bases between the germline ends. CDR1 is MDHEN, CDR2 SYDVKM, per germline. The length of the CDR3 is 13 residues. The CDR3 coding sequence is TGTGCCACCAATGGAGGCAGGAACACTGAAGCTTTCTTT. It codes for CATNGGRNTEAFF.

CDR3 in DNA: TGTGCCAGCAGGAAGCGGGCTTACGAGCAGTACTTC. This translates into CASRKRAYEQYF. The rearrangement uses TRBV6-5 and TRBJ2-7, with TRBD2 as a possible D gene (6 bases). This CDR3 is 12 amino acids long. CDR1 and CDR2 from the germline V gene are MNHEY and SVGAGI. V lost 6 bases and J 4 bases, leaving 10 bases between the germline ends.

This clone showed up just a few times. The chain employs TRBV9 and TRBJ2-3, with 7 bases that match TRBD2. CDR3 length: 16 residues. The V segment lost 5 bases and the J segment 6 bases; nucleotides outside the gene matches: 15. CDR1 and CDR2 from the germline V gene are SGDLS and YYNGEE. This CDR3 is CASSQWGGKEDDTQYF. Written as DNA, the CDR3 is TGTGCCAGCAGTCAATGGGGGGGAAAGGAGGACGATACGCAGTATTTT.

The V call is TRBV7-2, the J call TRBJ2-7; 7 nucleotides agree with TRBD1. V lost 5 bases and J lost 2; bases outside the gene matches: 9. There are 15 residues in the CDR3. Per germline, CDR1 SGHTA and CDR2 FQGNSA. The CDR3: CASSPRTGYTYEQYF. For the CDR3, the DNA is TGTGCCAGCAGCCCAAGGACAGGTTATACCTACGAGCAGTACTTC.

The genes are TRBV5-1 and TRBJ1-5, with TRBD1 identical over 7 bases. V lost 4 bases and J lost 6; bases outside the gene matches: 10. There are 15 residues in the CDR3. Germline V gene sequence: CDR1 SGHRS, CDR2 YFSETQ. The CDR3 nucleotides read TGCGCCAGCAGCCCGGGGACAGTGTGGGTTCAGCCCCAGCATTTT. This sequence encodes CASSPGTVWVQPQHF.

The V gene is TRBV28, the J gene TRBJ1-5; D is unresolved. V lost 5 bases and J lost 5, with 10 bases in between. The CDR3 totals 13 residues. Germline values: CDR1 MDHEN, CDR2 SYDVKM. CDR3 protein: CASSLPADQPQHF. The CDR3, as DNA: TGTGCCAGCAGTCTCCCGGCGGATCAGCCCCAGCATTTT. The full variable domain, its missing parts supplied by reference TRBV28 and TRBJ1-5, is DVKVTQSSRYLVKRTGEKVFLECVQDMDHENMFWYRQDPGLGLRLIYFSYDVKMKEKGDIPEGYSVSREKKERFSLILESASTNQTSMYLCASSLPADQPQHFGDGTRLSIL.

V is TRBV19 and J is TRBJ2-2; 10 bases match TRBD1. Germline-derived CDR1 and CDR2 are LNHDA and SQIVND (reference sequence). This CDR3 is 17 amino acids long. The V gene end was trimmed by 10 bases and the J gene end by 2 bases; junction bases not matched to a gene: 13. The CDR3 loop is CATWRDRGSINTGELFF. CDR3 in DNA: TGTGCCACCTGGCGGGACAGGGGCTCGATTAACACCGGGGAGCTGTTTTTT.

J is TRBJ1-6 and V is TRBV27, with D perhaps TRBD1 (6 bases). Trimming left V 6 bases short and J 2 bases short, with 17 bases between. Germline values: CDR1 MNHEY, CDR2 SMNVEV (reference sequence). The CDR3 loop spans 17 amino acids. The CDR3, as DNA: TGTGCCAGCAGAGTTAGGGCAGGGGCTCCCTATAATTCACCCCTCCACTTT. This encodes CASRVRAGAPYNSPLHF.

CDR3 protein: CASTLAGYNEKLFF. For the CDR3, the DNA is TGTGCCAGTACCTTGGCAGGGTATAATGAAAAACTGTTTTTT. The rearrangement uses TRBV19 and TRBJ1-4, with D maybe TRBD1 (5 bases). The CDR3 is made up of 14 amino acids. V dropped 7 bases and J dropped 4 bases, with 13 bases sitting between them. Germline V gives CDR1 LNHDA, CDR2 SQIVND (reference sequence). Supplemented by reference TRBV19 and TRBJ1-4, the full variable domain reads DGGITQSPKYLFRKEGQNVTLSCEQNLNHDAMYWYRQDPGQGLRLIYYSQIVNDFQKGDIAEGYSVSREKKESFPLTVTSAQKNPTAFYLCASTLAGYNEKLFFGSGTQLSVL.

This clone was picked up a small number of times. An end of the junction differs from the germline gene, which may be a read error. The chain combines TRBV18 with TRBJ1-2; no definite D call. Per germline, CDR1 KGHSH and CDR2 LQKENI. The CDR3 totals 16 residues. CDR3 in amino acids: CASSPLALSPNYGYTF. Here the CDR3 DNA reads TGTGCCAGCTCCCCACTCGCCTTAAGCCCTAACTATGGCTACACCTTC.

The chain has TRBV2 and TRBJ1-2; D is ambiguous. V was pared by 5 bases and J by 0 bases, with 13 bases between. The CDR3 has 15 residues. The germline gives CDR1 SNHLY, CDR2 FYNNEI. CDR3 nucleotides: TGTGCCAGCAGTCCACGACTGGTAACTAACTATGGCTACACCTTC. Amino acids: CASSPRLVTNYGYTF.

The chain joins TRBV28 to TRBJ1-5; no definite D call. This CDR3 has 15 residues. CDR1 and CDR2 from the germline V gene are MDHEN and SYDVKM. The germline V and J ends were trimmed by 4 bases and 2 bases, with 12 bases remaining between them. The CDR3 DNA follows: TGTGCCAGCAGTTCCCCCCCCGGGGGCAATCAGCCCCAGCATTTT. Amino acids: CASSSPPGGNQPQHF.

This chain connects TRBV28 to TRBJ1-2; D is possibly TRBD1 (6 bases). V lost 4 bases and J 4 bases, leaving 10 bases between the germline ends. CDR1 is MDHEN, CDR2 SYDVKM, per germline. CDR3 length equals 13 residues. This CDR3 is CASSSTGTYGYTF. The CDR3 nucleotides read TGTGCCAGCAGTTCGACAGGAACCTATGGCTACACCTTC.

This chain uses TRBV7-2 with TRBJ2-1, with 8 bases matching TRBD2. Per the germline V gene, CDR1 is SGHTA and CDR2 is FQGNSA. The trim removed 7 bases at V and 5 bases at J, leaving 16 bases unmatched. The CDR3 loop spans 17 amino acids. In DNA, the CDR3 is TGTGCCAGCAACCTTCGACAAGCGGGAGTTTACGACAATGAGCAGTTCTTC. Protein product: CASNLRQAGVYDNEQFF. Together with reference TRBV7-2 and TRBJ2-1, the CDR3 gives the full variable domain: GAGVSQSPSNKVTEKGKDVELRCDPISGHTALYWYRQSLGQGLEFLIYFQGNSAPDKSGLPSDRFSAERTGGSVSTLTIQRTQQEDSAVYLCASNLRQAGVYDNEQFFGPGTRLTVL.

The V and J genes are TRBV25-1 and TRBJ2-5; 9 bases fit TRBD2. The junction had 16 bases not matched to a gene; V was cut back by 6 bases and J by 5 bases. Germline lookup yields CDR1 MGHDK and CDR2 SYGVNS. There are 17 residues in the CDR3. The CDR3 DNA is TGTGCCAGCAGCCCGTCAGGGCGGGGGGGATTTCGGGAGACCCAGTACTTC. It translates to CASSPSGRGGFRETQYF. Looking up the rest from reference TRBV25-1 and TRBJ2-5 gives the full variable domain: EADIYQTPRYLVIGTGKKITLECSQTMGHDKMYWYQQDPGMELHLIHYSYGVNSTEKGDLSSESTVSRIRTEHFPLTLESARPSHTSQYLCASSPSGRGGFRETQYFGPGTRLLVL.

The chain uses TRBV5-1 and TRBJ2-7; TRBD2 agrees at 9 bases. The junction had 2 bases not matched to a gene; V was cut back by 7 bases and J by 3 bases. Per the germline V gene, CDR1 is SGHRS and CDR2 is YFSETQ. The CDR3 is 12 amino acids. The CDR3 here is CASGTSLYEQYF. The CDR3 coding sequence is TGCGCCAGCGGGACTAGCCTCTACGAGCAGTACTTC.

This clone is a singleton in its sample. V gene TRBV28 combines with J gene TRBJ1-1; 7 bases match TRBD1. Germline V gene data show CDR1 as MDHEN and CDR2 as SYDVKM. Trimming removed 5 bases from V and 6 bases from J; junction bases left unmatched: 6. This CDR3 spans 13 amino acids. In DNA form, the CDR3 reads TGTGCCAGCAGTCAGGGGGTCAGTGCTGAAGCTTTCTTT. This codes for CASSQGVSAEAFF.

The chain recombines TRBV7-2 with TRBJ2-5; possibly TRBD2 for D (7 bases). Germline values: CDR1 SGHTA, CDR2 FQGNSA. CDR3 size: 16 residues. V lost 7 bases and J lost 4, with 22 bases in between. CDR3 sequence: CASTRRWGGAAETQYF. The CDR3 nucleotides are TGTGCCAGCACCCGGAGGTGGGGGGGGGCAGCAGAGACCCAGTACTTC.

This clone was counted a single time. The CDR3, as DNA: TGTGCCAGCAGCCCGCGCGGGGATCACGAGCAGTACTTC. This codes for CASSPRGDHEQYF. The chain carries TRBV7-9 and TRBJ2-7; possible D gene TRBD2, 6 bases. Germline CDR1 is SEHNR and CDR2 is FQNEAQ (reference sequence). The V and J ends lost 5 bases and 5 bases respectively, with 13 bases between them. This CDR3 is built from 13 residues.

This rearrangement joins TRBV6-6 to TRBJ2-2, with unresolved D. V was cut by 6 bases and J by 1 base, with 15 bases left in between. Germline V gene data show CDR1 as MNHNY and CDR2 as SVGAGI (reference sequence). The CDR3 totals 16 residues. CDR3: CASSSRPAENTGELFF. CDR3 DNA sequence: TGTGCCAGCAGCTCCCGGCCGGCGGAGAACACCGGGGAGCTGTTTTTT.

The V and J genes are TRBV27 and TRBJ2-3; maybe TRBD2 (5 bases). V lost 8 bases and J lost 2, with 17 bases in between. This CDR3 contains 15 residues. The germline V gene encodes CDR1 MNHEY and CDR2 SMNVEV (reference sequence). CDR3 protein: CASRKLSGYTDTQYF. CDR3 DNA sequence: TGTGCCAGCCGGAAACTGAGCGGTTACACAGATACGCAGTATTTT.

The chain links TRBV19 to TRBJ2-5; D possibly corresponds to TRBD1 (6 bases). The CDR3 totals 13 residues. The germline V gene has CDR1 LNHDA and CDR2 SQIVND (reference sequence). The V end lost 7 bases, the J end lost 1 base, and 10 bases lay between the germline ends. In nucleotides, the CDR3 is TGTGCCAGTAAGAGGACAGCCCAAGAGACCCAGTACTTC. Protein: CASKRTAQETQYF. Together with reference TRBV19 and TRBJ2-5, the CDR3 gives the full variable domain: DGGITQSPKYLFRKEGQNVTLSCEQNLNHDAMYWYRQDPGQGLRLIYYSQIVNDFQKGDIAEGYSVSREKKESFPLTVTSAQKNPTAFYLCASKRTAQETQYFGPGTRLLVL.

This clone was seen once. The chain carries TRBV5-1 and TRBJ2-5; the D gene is possibly TRBD1 (5 bases). Per germline, CDR1 SGHRS and CDR2 YFSETQ. CDR3 length: 16 residues. Trimming shortened V by 2 bases and J by 0 bases, and 14 bases separated the two germline ends. The CDR3 sequence: CASSLFRGRDQETQYF. As DNA, the CDR3 is TGCGCCAGCAGCTTATTTAGGGGTAGAGACCAAGAGACCCAGTACTTC.

V gene TRBV3-1 (or the pseudogene TRBV3-2) combines with J gene TRBJ2-7, with 7 bases aligning to TRBD1. Germline V CDR1 and CDR2: LGHDT, YNNKEL (reference sequence). The CDR3 consists of 16 residues. V was pared by 4 bases and J by 0 bases, with 9 bases of the junction left unmatched. The CDR3 region has the DNA TGTGCCAGCAGCCCCCACCCCACAGGGGCCTCCTACGAGCAGTACTTC. Encoded protein: CASSPHPTGASYEQYF.

The chain links TRBV9 to TRBJ2-1, with TRBD1 matching 9 bases. Germline CDR1 SGDLS, CDR2 YYNGEE. The CDR3 is 15 amino acids. Trimming at V came to 7 bases and at J to 2 bases, leaving 7 bases not matched to a gene. CDR3 in amino acids: CASGDRTGAYNEQFF. Here the CDR3 DNA reads TGTGCCAGCGGCGATCGGACAGGGGCCTACAATGAGCAGTTCTTC.

The J gene is TRBJ1-2, the V gene TRBV6-1, with D perhaps matching TRBD1 (5 bases). The ends were cut back, 2 bases at V and 0 bases at J, with 10 bases in the middle. This CDR3 comprises 15 residues. Per the germline V gene, CDR1 is MNHNS and CDR2 is SASEGT. The CDR3 DNA sequence: TGTGCCAGCAGTGAATATCAAGGGGCTAACTATGGCTACACCTTC. The encoded protein is CASSEYQGANYGYTF.

The chain uses TRBV5-4 and TRBJ2-5, with TRBD2 as a possible D gene (5 bases). The germline V gene has CDR1 SGHNT and CDR2 YYREEE (reference sequence). The CDR3 length is 16 residues. V was cut by 0 bases and J by 5 bases, with 17 bases left in between. In DNA, the CDR3 is TGTGCCAGCAGCTTGGGAGCTAGCCCGGGTCACGAGACCCAGTACTTC. This gives the protein CASSLGASPGHETQYF. The full variable domain, in which reference TRBV5-4 and TRBJ2-5 provide the parts outside the CDR3, is ETGVTQSPTHLIKTRGQQVTLRCSSQSGHNTVSWYQQALGQGPQFIFQYYREEENGRGNFPPRFSGLQFPNYSSELNVNALELDDSALYLCASSLGASPGHETQYFGPGTRLLVL.

The chain recombines TRBV6-2 or TRBV6-3 with TRBJ1-4; 8 nucleotides line up with TRBD1. After removal of 3 bases from V and 8 bases from J, the junction contained 8 bases not matched to a gene. Germline-derived CDR1 and CDR2 are MNHEY and SVGEGT. The CDR3 covers 15 residues. The CDR3 region has the DNA TGTGCCAGCAGTTATACGGCAGGGGGCTACGAAAAACTGTTTTTT. Amino acid sequence: CASSYTAGGYEKLFF.